This TCR beta chain was sequenced during a study of blood T cell repertoires in COVID-19. On the study more broadly: Some COVID-19 samples were acute and others convalescent; all came from the United States, Italy and Spain. The cDNA or gDNA used as material had been derived from T cells, B-cell-depleted T cells, or PBMCs.

The V and J ends lost 6 bases and 7 bases, in that order; junction bases with no gene match: 5. The CDR3 covers 12 residues. Germline CDR1 ENHRY, CDR2 SYGVKD. As processed by the authors: Using reference gene primer amplification, nucleated cell counts were estimated. The assay was immunoSEQ multiplex PCR, and TCRdb's table has in-frame clones only and misses some. Clonal size and the V and J genes are those of that table, whereas D and trimming came from the DNA. The sample has about 120,000 clones; around 89% are singletons. The chain uses TRBV10-3 and TRBJ1-2; 7 nucleotides line up with TRBD1. Sequenced sample: peripheral blood. The clonotype originates from a middle-aged man with acute or convalescent COVID-19. CDR3 sequence: CAIRRQGFGYTF. CDR3 bases: TGTGCCATCAGACGACAGGGTTTTGGCTACACCTTC.